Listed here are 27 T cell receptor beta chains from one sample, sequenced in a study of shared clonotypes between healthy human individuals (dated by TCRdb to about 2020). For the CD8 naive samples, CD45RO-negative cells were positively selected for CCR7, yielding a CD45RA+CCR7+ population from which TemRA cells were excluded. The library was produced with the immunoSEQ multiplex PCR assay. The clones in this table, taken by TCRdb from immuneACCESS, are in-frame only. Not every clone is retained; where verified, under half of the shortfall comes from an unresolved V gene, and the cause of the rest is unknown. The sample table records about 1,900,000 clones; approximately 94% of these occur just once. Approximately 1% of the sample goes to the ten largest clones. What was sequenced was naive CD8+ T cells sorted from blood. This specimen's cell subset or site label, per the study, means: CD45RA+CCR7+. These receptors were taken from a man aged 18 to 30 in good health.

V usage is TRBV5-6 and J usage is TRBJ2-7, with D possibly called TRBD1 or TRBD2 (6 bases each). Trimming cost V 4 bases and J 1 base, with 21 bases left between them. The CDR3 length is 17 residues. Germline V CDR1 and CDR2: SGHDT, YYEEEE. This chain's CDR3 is CASSPGGPLGESYEQYF. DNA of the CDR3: TGTGCCAGCAGCCCCGGGGGCCCGCTAGGGGAGTCCTACGAGCAGTACTTC.

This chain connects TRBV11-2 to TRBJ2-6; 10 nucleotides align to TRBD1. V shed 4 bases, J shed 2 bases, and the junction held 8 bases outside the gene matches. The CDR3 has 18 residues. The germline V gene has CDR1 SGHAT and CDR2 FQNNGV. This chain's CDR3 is CASSSVTGGGPGANVLTF. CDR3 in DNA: TGTGCCAGCAGCTCAGTGACAGGGGGCGGCCCTGGGGCCAACGTCCTGACTTTC.

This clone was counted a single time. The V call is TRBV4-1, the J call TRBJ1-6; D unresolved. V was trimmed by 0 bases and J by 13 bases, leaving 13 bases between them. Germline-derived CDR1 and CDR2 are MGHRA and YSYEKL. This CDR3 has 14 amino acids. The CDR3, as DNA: TGCGCCAGCAGCCAAGAGGATTACACGGGCCCCCTCCACTTT. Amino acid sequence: CASSQEDYTGPLHF.

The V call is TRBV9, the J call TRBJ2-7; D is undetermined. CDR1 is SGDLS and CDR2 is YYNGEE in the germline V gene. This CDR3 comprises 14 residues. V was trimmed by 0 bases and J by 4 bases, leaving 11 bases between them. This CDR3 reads CASSVGIGLYEQYF. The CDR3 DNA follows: TGTGCCAGCAGCGTAGGAATAGGATTATACGAGCAGTACTTC.

The CDR3 reads CASSSYGGEGSTDTQYF. The CDR3 DNA is TGCGCCAGCAGCTCCTATGGAGGGGAAGGAAGCACAGATACGCAGTATTTT. The J gene is TRBJ2-3, the V gene TRBV5-1; possible D gene TRBD2, 6 bases. This CDR3 region has 17 residues. The germline V and J ends were trimmed by 3 bases and 0 bases, with 17 bases remaining between them. Germline values: CDR1 SGHRS, CDR2 YFSETQ.

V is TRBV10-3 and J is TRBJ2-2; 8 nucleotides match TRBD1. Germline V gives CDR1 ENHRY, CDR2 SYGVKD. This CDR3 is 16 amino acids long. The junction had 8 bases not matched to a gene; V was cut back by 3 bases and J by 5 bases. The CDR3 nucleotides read TGTGCCATCAGTGATCCCCCCGGACAGGGTACCGGGGAGCTGTTTTTT. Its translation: CAISDPPGQGTGELFF.

The CDR3 reads CASSLGTSIYNEQFF. CDR3 nucleotides: TGTGCCAGCAGCTTGGGGACTTCGATCTACAATGAGCAGTTCTTC. The V and J genes are TRBV28 and TRBJ2-1; maybe TRBD2 (6 bases). This CDR3 comprises 15 residues. Germline-derived CDR1 and CDR2 are MDHEN and SYDVKM. V lost 6 bases, J lost 3 bases, and 15 bases lay in between. The full variable domain, in which reference TRBV28 and TRBJ2-1 provide the parts outside the CDR3, is DVKVTQSSRYLVKRTGEKVFLECVQDMDHENMFWYRQDPGLGLRLIYFSYDVKMKEKGDIPEGYSVSREKKERFSLILESASTNQTSMYLCASSLGTSIYNEQFFGPGTRLTVL.

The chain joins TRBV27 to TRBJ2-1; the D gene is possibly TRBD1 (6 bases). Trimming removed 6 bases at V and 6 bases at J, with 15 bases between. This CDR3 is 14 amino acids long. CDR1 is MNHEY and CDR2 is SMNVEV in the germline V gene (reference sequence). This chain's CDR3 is CASRPQGTGNEQFF. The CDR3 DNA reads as TGTGCCAGCAGACCACAGGGTACCGGCAATGAGCAGTTCTTC.

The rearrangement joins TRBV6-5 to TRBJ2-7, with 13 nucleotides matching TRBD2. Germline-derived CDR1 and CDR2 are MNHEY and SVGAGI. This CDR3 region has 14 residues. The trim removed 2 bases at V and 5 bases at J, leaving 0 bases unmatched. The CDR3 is CASSYGTSGDEQYF. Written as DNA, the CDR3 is TGTGCCAGCAGTTACGGGACTAGCGGGGACGAGCAGTACTTC.

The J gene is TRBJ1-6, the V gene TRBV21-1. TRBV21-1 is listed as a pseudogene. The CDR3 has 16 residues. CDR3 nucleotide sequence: TGTGCCAGCAGCAAAGTTGGAGAACGGAATGGTTCACCCCTCCACTTT. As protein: CASSKVGERNGSPLHF.

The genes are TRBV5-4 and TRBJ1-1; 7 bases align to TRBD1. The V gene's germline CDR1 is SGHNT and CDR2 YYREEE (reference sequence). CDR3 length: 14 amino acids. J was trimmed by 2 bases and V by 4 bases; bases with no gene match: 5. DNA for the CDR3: TGTGCCAGCAGCATAACAGGGGCTAACACTGAAGCTTTCTTT. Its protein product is CASSITGANTEAFF.

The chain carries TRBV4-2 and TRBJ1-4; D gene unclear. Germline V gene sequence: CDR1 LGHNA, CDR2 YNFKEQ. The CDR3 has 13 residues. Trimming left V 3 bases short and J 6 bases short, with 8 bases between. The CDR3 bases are TGTGCCAGCAGCCATGTCCCAGATGAAAAACTGTTTTTT. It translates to CASSHVPDEKLFF.

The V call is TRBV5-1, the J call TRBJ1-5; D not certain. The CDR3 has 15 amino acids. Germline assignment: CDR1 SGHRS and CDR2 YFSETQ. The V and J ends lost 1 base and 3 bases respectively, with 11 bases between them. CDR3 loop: CASSLYPGTNQPQHF. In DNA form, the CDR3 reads TGCGCCAGCAGCTTGTATCCAGGTACCAATCAGCCCCAGCATTTT.

Written as DNA, the CDR3 is TGTGCCAGCAGCAGCGACAGGGAGGGGTTCACAGATACGCAGTATTTT. It translates to CASSSDREGFTDTQYF. The V call is TRBV5-4, the J call TRBJ2-3; either TRBD1 or TRBD2 may fit D (7 bases each). This CDR3 is built from 16 residues. Trimming stripped 4 bases from V and 2 bases from J, with 17 bases between. Germline V gene sequence: CDR1 SGHNT, CDR2 YYREEE (reference sequence).

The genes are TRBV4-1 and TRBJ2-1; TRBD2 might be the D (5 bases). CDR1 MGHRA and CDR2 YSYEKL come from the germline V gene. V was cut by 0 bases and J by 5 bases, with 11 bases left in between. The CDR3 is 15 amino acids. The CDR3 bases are TGCGCCAGCAGCCAAGAAGAGGGCATAAACAATGAGCAGTTCTTC. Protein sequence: CASSQEEGINNEQFF.

This chain's CDR3 is CASTLRGMNTEAFF. CDR3 nucleotides: TGTGCCAGCACCCTACGGGGCATGAACACTGAAGCTTTCTTT. The J gene is TRBJ1-1, the V gene TRBV28, with D maybe TRBD1 (5 bases). With 7 bases removed from V and 0 bases from J, the gap between germline ends came to 12 bases. The CDR3 runs to 14 residues. CDR1 MDHEN and CDR2 SYDVKM come from the germline V gene.

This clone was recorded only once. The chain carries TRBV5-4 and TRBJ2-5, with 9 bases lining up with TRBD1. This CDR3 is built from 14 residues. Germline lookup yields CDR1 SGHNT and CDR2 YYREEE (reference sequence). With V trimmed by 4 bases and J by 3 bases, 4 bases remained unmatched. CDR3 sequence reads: CASSRRDREETQYF. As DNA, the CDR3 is TGTGCCAGCAGCCGACGGGACAGGGAAGAGACCCAGTACTTC. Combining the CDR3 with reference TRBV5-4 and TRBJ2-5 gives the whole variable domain ETGVTQSPTHLIKTRGQQVTLRCSSQSGHNTVSWYQQALGQGPQFIFQYYREEENGRGNFPPRFSGLQFPNYSSELNVNALELDDSALYLCASSRRDREETQYFGPGTRLLVL.

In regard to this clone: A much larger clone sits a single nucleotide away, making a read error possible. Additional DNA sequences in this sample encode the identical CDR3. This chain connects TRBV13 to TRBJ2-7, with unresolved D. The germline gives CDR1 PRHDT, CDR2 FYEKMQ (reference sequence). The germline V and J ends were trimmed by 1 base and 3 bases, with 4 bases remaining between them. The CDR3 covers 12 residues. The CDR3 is CASSLDSYEQYF. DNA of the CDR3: TGTGCCAGCAGCTTAGACAGCTACGAGCAGTACTTC.

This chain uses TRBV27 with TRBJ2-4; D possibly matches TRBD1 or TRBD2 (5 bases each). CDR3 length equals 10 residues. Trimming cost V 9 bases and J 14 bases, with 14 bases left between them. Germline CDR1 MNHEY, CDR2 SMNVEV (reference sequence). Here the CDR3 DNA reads TGTGCCAGAGACGGGACGGCAGAGTACTTC. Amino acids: CARDGTAEYF.

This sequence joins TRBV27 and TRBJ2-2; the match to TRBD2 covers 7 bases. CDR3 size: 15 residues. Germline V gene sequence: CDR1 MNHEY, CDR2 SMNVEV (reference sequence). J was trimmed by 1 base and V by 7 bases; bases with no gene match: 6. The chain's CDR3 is CASTWGGLNTGELFF. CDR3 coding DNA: TGTGCCAGCACCTGGGGGGGACTGAACACCGGGGAGCTGTTTTTT.

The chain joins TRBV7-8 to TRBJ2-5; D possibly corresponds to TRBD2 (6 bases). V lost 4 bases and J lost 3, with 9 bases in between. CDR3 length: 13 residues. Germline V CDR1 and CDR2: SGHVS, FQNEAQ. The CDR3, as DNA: TGTGCCAGCAGCTCTTTAGCGGAAGAGACCCAGTACTTC. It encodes CASSSLAEETQYF.

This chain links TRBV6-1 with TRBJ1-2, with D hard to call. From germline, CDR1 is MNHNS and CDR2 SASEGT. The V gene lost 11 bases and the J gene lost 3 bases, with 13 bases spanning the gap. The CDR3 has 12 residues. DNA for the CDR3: TGTGCCTTGGAGCCTTCCTACTATGGCTACACCTTC. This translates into CALEPSYYGYTF.

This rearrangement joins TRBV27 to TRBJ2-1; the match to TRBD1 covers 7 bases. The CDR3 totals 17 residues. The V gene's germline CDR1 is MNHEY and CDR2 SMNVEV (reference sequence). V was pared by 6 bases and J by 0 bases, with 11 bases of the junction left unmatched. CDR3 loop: CASSPTLGQISYNEQFF. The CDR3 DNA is TGTGCCAGCAGCCCGACCCTGGGACAGATCTCCTACAATGAGCAGTTCTTC.

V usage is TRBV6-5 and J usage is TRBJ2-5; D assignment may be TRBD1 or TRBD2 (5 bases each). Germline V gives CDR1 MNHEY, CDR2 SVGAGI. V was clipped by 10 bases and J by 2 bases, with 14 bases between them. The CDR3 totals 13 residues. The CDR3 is CATTTGAQETQYF. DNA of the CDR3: TGTGCCACCACAACCGGGGCGCAAGAGACCCAGTACTTC.

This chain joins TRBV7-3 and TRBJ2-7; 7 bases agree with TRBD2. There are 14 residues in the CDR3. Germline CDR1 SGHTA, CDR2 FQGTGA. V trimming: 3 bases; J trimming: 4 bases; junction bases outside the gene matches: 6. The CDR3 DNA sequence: TGTGCCAGCAGCTTCAGAGGGCGGGGGTACGAGCAGTACTTC. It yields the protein CASSFRGRGYEQYF.

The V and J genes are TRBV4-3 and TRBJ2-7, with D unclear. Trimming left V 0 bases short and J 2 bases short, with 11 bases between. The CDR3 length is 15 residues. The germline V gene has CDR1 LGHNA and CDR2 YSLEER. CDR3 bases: TGCGCCAGCAGCCAAGAAGCTTTCAAGACCTACGAGCAGTACTTC. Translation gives CASSQEAFKTYEQYF.

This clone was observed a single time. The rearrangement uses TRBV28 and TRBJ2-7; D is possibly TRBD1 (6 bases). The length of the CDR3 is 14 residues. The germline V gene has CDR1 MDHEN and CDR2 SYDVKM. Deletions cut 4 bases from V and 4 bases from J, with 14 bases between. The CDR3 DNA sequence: TGTGCCAGCAGTTCCGGACAGAGGCTGTACGAGCAGTACTTC. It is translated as CASSSGQRLYEQYF.